The rows below give T cell receptor beta chains drawn from one sample of a study of T and B cells in COVID-19 patients. MiXCR, run by TCRdb on the multiplex PCR reads, gives a single entry per CDR3 protein. Of about 18,000 distinct CDR3 sequences in the sample, 30% to 45% were seen once. The sequencing sample was made of blood. These receptor sequences come from a human donor with active COVID-19. Both conserved end residues are part of each CDR3. Fields, in order: V gene, J gene, D gene, clone size, CDR3 DNA, CDR3 protein. The D gene is left open where the match is weak. Expanded clones get a size class; other rows say once, few or many, or leave the size out.

TRBV19	TRBJ2-2	NA	medium-sized	TGTGCCAGTAGTCCACGACTGTACACCGGGGAGCTGTTTTTT	CASSPRLYTGELFF
TRBV12-3/TRBV12-4	TRBJ2-2	NA	NA	TGTGCCAGCTTACGGAACACCGGGGAGCTGTTTTTT	CASLRNTGELFF
TRBV19	TRBJ1-5	TRBD1	few	TGTGCCAGTAGTTTCCAAGACAGGGGGCAGAATCAGCCCCAGCATTTT	CASSFQDRGQNQPQHF
TRBV6-4	TRBJ2-3	NA	few	TGTGCCAGCAGTCCGAGGGGGTTAGCGTCAGATACGCAGTATTTT	CASSPRGLASDTQYF
TRBV13	TRBJ2-5	TRBD2	NA	TGTGCCAGCAGCTCCTGGGAGCTGAGCGGGGGGGCCGGTGAGACCCAGTACTTC	CASSSWELSGGAGETQYF
TRBV11-1	TRBJ2-1	TRBD2	medium-sized	TGTGCCAGCAGCAGTAGCGGGGGGGCCTCGAATGAGCAGTTCTTC	CASSSSGGASNEQFF
TRBV5-1	TRBJ2-1	TRBD2	NA	TGCGCCAGCAGCATCGGAGGGGCGGGGGTAAACAATGAGCAGTTCTTC	CASSIGGAGVNNEQFF
TRBV19	TRBJ1-2	NA	NA	TGTGCCAGTACCCGAGGGTCCATCTATGGCTACACCTTC	CASTRGSIYGYTF
TRBV20-1	TRBJ2-2	TRBD1	few	TGCAGTGGGCAGGGGGACACCGGGGAGCTGTTTTTT	CSGQGDTGELFF
TRBV18	TRBJ1-4	NA	few	TGTGCCAGCTCACTCCGACGGGGTGAACTGTTTTTT	CASSLRRGELFF
TRBV19	TRBJ2-7	TRBD2	NA	TGTGCCAGCCGTTCTAGCGGGGGGGCCTACGAGCAGTACTTC	CASRSSGGAYEQYF
TRBV18	TRBJ1-3	NA	NA	TGTGCCAGCTCACCACGAAGGGAACTTGGGTCTGGAAACACCATATATTTT	CASSPRRELGSGNTIYF
TRBV5-6	TRBJ1-2	NA	few	TGTGCCAGCAGCTTCAACAGCCTTACAGGGTACTATGGCTACACCTTC	CASSFNSLTGYYGYTF
TRBV29-1	TRBJ2-2	NA	medium-sized	TGCAGCGTTGAATCCGCAGGGGTGAACACCGGGGAGCTGTTTTTT	CSVESAGVNTGELFF
TRBV25-1	TRBJ1-2	NA	NA	TGTGCCAGCAGTGGACAACAGATGGCTAACTATGGCTACACCTTC	CASSGQQMANYGYTF
TRBV27	TRBJ1-5	TRBD1	NA	TGTGCCAGCAGCCCCACTGACAGGGGGAGGATTCAGCCCCAGCATTTT	CASSPTDRGRIQPQHF
TRBV12-3/TRBV12-4	TRBJ2-1	TRBD1	few	TGTGCCAGCACCCTGACAGGGACATCCTACAATGAGCAGTTCTTC	CASTLTGTSYNEQFF
TRBV6-5	TRBJ2-3	NA	few	TGTGCCAGCAGTCCCCAGGGGCCCTACGGGGCAGATACGCAGTATTTT	CASSPQGPYGADTQYF